A single TCR beta chain is shown here with its context. In alopecia areata patients, both lesional scalp punch biopsies and peripheral blood were collected. The V end lost 5 bases, the J end lost 3 bases, and 19 bases lay between the germline ends. This CDR3 has 16 amino acids. Germline loops: CDR1 SGHVS, CDR2 FNYEAQ. These data belong to a study of CD8+ T cells in alopecia areata. Across the whole study: Treated individuals took tofacitinib by mouth, 5 to 10 mg twice daily. The duration of tofacitinib was 6 to 18 months, with 6 months off drug afterward.

TCR sequencing used cDNA made by reverse transcription of extracted RNA. Produced via immunoSEQ multiplex PCR; TCRdb's table is partial and in-frame only. The sample includes approximately 11,000 clones, around 60% seen only once; the top ten take more than 14%. The sequence derives from a human donor with alopecia areata. The sequenced sample was skin. The chain recombines TRBV7-6 with TRBJ1-2; D perhaps matches TRBD1 (5 bases). Here the CDR3 reads CASSPGRPSGHYGYTF. Written as DNA, the CDR3 is TGTGCCAGCAGCCCGGGACGTCCCTCGGGACACTATGGCTACACCTTC. The full variable domain, rest sourced from reference TRBV7-6 and TRBJ1-2, is GAGVSQSPRYKVTKRGQDVALRCDPISGHVSLYWYRQALGQGPEFLTYFNYEAQQDKSGLPNDRFSAERPEGSISTLTIQRTEQRDSAMYRCASSPGRPSGHYGYTFGSGTRLTVV.